Below, 8 T cell receptor beta chains from the same sample are listed, as sequenced in a study of blood T cell repertoires in COVID-19. Method: immunoSEQ multiplex PCR; TCRdb's copy keeps in-frame clones and lacks some. The data hold about 91,000 clones, with 76% observed a single time. The sample consisted of peripheral blood. These receptors were obtained from a man in his 70s with acute or convalescent COVID-19.

The sample holds one count of this clone. The chain links TRBV30 to TRBJ1-1; no reliable D call. Between the trimmed V and J ends, which lost 0 bases and 8 bases, there was a span of 10 bases. Germline values: CDR1 GTSNPN, CDR2 SVGIG (reference sequence). The CDR3 runs 12 residues. CDR3 in DNA: TGTGCCTGGAGTGTAAAGCAGGTAGAAGCTTTCTTT. Translating gives CAWSVKQVEAFF.

The chain is built from TRBV7-9 and TRBJ1-6; weak D call: TRBD1 (5 bases). The CDR3 has 13 residues. The germline gives CDR1 SEHNR, CDR2 FQNEAQ (reference sequence). The ends were cut back, 4 bases at V and 5 bases at J, with 6 bases in the middle. CDR3 coding DNA: TGTGCCAGCAGCTCACAGGATAATTCACCCCTCCACTTT. Translated, it gives CASSSQDNSPLHF.

This chain connects TRBV4-1 to TRBJ1-1, with a tentative D call TRBD1 (5 bases). The V end was cut by 0 bases, the J end by 2 bases, with 7 bases between. Germline CDR1 and CDR2: MGHRA and YSYEKL. CDR3 size: 14 residues. The CDR3 spells CASSQEQGNTEAFF. The CDR3 nucleotides are TGCGCCAGCAGCCAAGAGCAGGGTAACACTGAAGCTTTCTTT.

The gene calls are TRBV5-4 and TRBJ2-6; 9 nucleotides match TRBD1. CDR1 and CDR2 from the germline V gene are SGHNT and YYREEE (reference sequence). Trimming removed 4 bases from V and 4 bases from J; junction bases left unmatched: 15. The CDR3 contains 19 residues. The CDR3 bases are TGTGCCAGCAGCCCCGAGGGACAGGGCCCATCCTTCGGGGCCAACGTCCTGACTTTC. Amino acid sequence: CASSPEGQGPSFGANVLTF. Full variable domain (outside the CDR3, taken from reference TRBV5-4 and TRBJ2-6): ETGVTQSPTHLIKTRGQQVTLRCSSQSGHNTVSWYQQALGQGPQFIFQYYREEENGRGNFPPRFSGLQFPNYSSELNVNALELDDSALYLCASSPEGQGPSFGANVLTFGAGSRLTVL.

This clone has more than one count but fewer than ten. V is TRBV19 and J is TRBJ1-1; no clear D. The V end lost 3 bases, the J end lost 5 bases, and 10 bases lay between the germline ends. The germline CDR1 and CDR2 sequences are LNHDA and SQIVND (reference sequence). The CDR3 covers 13 residues. This CDR3 is CASSINWRTEAFF. The CDR3, as DNA: TGTGCCAGTAGTATTAACTGGAGAACTGAAGCTTTCTTT.

The rearrangement uses TRBV6-5 and TRBJ1-2; TRBD1 might be the D (6 bases). Germline CDR1 and CDR2: MNHEY and SVGAGI. Trimming took 6 bases from V and 8 from J, leaving 16 bases between them. The CDR3 contains 13 residues. The CDR3 DNA sequence: TGTGCCAGCAGCCCGGGACAAATATCCGGCTACACCTTC. Translation gives CASSPGQISGYTF.

CDR3 region: CASSTQGINQPQHF. The DNA of the CDR3 is TGTGCCAGCAGCACACAGGGGATCAATCAGCCCCAGCATTTT. The chain recombines TRBV16 with TRBJ1-5; 7 positions agree with TRBD1. V was clipped by 5 bases and J by 3 bases; unmatched bases: 4. CDR1 KGHSY and CDR2 FQNENV come from the germline V gene. The CDR3 covers 14 residues.

This chain connects TRBV5-1 to TRBJ1-1; TRBD1 aligns across 11 bases. This CDR3 is 14 amino acids long. Germline-derived CDR1 and CDR2 are SGHRS and YFSETQ. V shed 3 bases and J 8 bases; nucleotides not matched to a gene: 6. In nucleotides, the CDR3 is TGCGCCAGCAGCTCGGACAGGGGGCGAGGGGAAGCTTTCTTT. Translation gives CASSSDRGRGEAFF. The whole variable domain, remainder taken from reference TRBV5-1 and TRBJ1-1, is KAGVTQTPRYLIKTRGQQVTLSCSPISGHRSVSWYQQTPGQGLQFLFEYFSETQRNKGNFPGRFSGRQFSNSRSEMNVSTLELGDSALYLCASSSDRGRGEAFFGQGTRLTVV.